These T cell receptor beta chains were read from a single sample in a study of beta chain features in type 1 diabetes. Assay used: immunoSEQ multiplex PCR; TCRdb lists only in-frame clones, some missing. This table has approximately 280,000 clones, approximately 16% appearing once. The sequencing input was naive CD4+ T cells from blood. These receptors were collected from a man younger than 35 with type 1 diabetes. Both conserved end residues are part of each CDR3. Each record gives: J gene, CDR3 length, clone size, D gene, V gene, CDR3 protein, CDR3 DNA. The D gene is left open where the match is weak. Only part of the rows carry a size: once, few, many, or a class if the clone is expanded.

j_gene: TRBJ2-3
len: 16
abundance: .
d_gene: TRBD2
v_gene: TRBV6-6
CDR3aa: CASSPRLAGLTDTQYF
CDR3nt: TGTGCCAGCAGCCCCCGACTAGCGGGGCTCACAGATACGCAGTATTTT

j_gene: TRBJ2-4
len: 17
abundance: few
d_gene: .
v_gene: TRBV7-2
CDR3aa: CASSLLQGGLRGNIQYF
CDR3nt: TGTGCCAGCAGCTTACTGCAGGGAGGTCTTCGGGGAAACATTCAGTACTTC

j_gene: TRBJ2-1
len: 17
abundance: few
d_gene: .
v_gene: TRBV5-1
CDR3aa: CASSSTSSGLTNNEQFF
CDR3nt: TGCGCCAGCAGCTCGACTTCAAGCGGCTTAACTAACAATGAGCAGTTCTTC

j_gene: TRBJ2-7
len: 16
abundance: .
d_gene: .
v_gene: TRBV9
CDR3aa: CASSVDPTHKIYEQYF
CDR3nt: TGTGCCAGCAGCGTAGACCCGACACATAAGATCTACGAGCAGTACTTC

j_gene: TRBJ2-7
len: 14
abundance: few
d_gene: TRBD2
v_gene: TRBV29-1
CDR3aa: CSVRGGLAGYEQYF
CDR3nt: TGCAGCGTCAGGGGGGGACTAGCGGGCTACGAGCAGTACTTC

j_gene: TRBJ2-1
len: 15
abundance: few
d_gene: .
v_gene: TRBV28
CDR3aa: CASSQGLQSYNEQFF
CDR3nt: TGTGCCAGCAGCCAGGGACTCCAGTCCTACAATGAGCAGTTCTTC

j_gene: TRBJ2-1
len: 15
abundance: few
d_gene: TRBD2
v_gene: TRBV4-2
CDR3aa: CASSHTSGSRDEQFF
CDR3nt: TGTGCCAGCAGCCACACTAGCGGGAGTCGCGATGAGCAGTTCTTC

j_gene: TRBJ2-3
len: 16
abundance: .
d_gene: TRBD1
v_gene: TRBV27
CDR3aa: CASSLRQGSPTNTQYF
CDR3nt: TGTGCCAGCAGTCTTCGACAGGGGTCCCCCACGAATACGCAGTATTTT

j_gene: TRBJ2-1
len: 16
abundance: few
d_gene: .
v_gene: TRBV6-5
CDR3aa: CASSSPLARARNEQFF
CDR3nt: TGTGCCAGCAGTTCCCCCCTCGCCAGGGCGCGGAATGAGCAGTTCTTC

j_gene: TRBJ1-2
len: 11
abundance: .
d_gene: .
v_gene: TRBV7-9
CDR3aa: CASLRDYGYTF
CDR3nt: TGTGCCAGCCTCCGGGACTATGGCTACACCTTC

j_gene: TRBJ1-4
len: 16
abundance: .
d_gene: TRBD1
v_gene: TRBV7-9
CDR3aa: CASSSGQGLTNEKLFF
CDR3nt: TGTGCCAGCAGCTCCGGACAGGGCCTAACTAATGAAAAACTGTTTTTT

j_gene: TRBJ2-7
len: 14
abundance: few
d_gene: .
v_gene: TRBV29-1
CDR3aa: CSVCLPGLSYEQYF
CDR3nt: TGCAGCGTTTGTTTGCCAGGGCTCTCCTACGAGCAGTACTTC

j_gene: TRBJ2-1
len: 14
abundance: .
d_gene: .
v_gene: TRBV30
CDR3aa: CAWGPGGGLKEQFF
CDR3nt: TGTGCCTGGGGGCCGGGGGGCGGGCTAAAGGAGCAGTTCTTC

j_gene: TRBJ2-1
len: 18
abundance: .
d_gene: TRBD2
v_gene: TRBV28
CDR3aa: CASSPPPGSGGSYNEQFF
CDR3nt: TGTGCCAGCAGTCCACCACCGGGGTCGGGGGGGTCCTACAATGAGCAGTTCTTC

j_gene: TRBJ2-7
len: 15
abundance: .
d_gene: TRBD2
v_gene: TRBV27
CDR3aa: CASSPVAGGSYEQYF
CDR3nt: TGTGCCAGCAGTCCCGTAGCGGGAGGATCCTACGAGCAGTACTTC

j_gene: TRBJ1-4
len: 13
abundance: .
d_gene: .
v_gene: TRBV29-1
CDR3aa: CSVARTVNEKLFF
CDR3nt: TGCAGCGTCGCCCGGACAGTTAATGAAAAACTGTTTTTT

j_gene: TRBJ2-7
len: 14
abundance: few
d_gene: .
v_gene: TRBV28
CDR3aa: CASSPQGLTYEQYF
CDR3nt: TGTGCCAGCAGCCCTCAGGGACTTACCTACGAGCAGTACTTC

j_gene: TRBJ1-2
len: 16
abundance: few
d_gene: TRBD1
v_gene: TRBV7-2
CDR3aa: CASSLGGTGAPYGYTF
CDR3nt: TGTGCCAGCAGCTTAGGGGGGACAGGGGCTCCCTATGGCTACACCTTC

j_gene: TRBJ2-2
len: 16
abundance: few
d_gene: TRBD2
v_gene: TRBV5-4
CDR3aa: CASSLGLAGTVGELFF
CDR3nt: TGTGCCAGCAGCTTGGGACTAGCGGGGACCGTCGGGGAGCTGTTTTTT

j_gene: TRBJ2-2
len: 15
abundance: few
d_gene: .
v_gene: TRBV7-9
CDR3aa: CASTKTFSNTGELFF
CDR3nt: TGTGCCAGCACTAAAACCTTTTCCAACACCGGGGAGCTGTTTTTT

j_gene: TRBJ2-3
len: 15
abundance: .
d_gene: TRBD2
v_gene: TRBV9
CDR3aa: CASSPGLAEIDTQYF
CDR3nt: TGTGCCAGCAGCCCAGGACTAGCGGAAATAGATACGCAGTATTTT

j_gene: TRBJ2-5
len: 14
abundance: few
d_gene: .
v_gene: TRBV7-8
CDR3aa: CASSLARELETQYF
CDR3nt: TGTGCCAGCAGCTTAGCCCGTGAGTTGGAGACCCAGTACTTC

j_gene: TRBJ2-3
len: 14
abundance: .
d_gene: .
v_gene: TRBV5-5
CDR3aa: CASRGLTYEHTQYF
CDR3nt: TGTGCCAGCAGGGGCCTAACTTATGAACATACGCAGTATTTT

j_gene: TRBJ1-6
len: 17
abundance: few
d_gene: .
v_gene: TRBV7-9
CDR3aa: CASSKYGVGRANSPLHF
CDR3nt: TGTGCCAGCAGCAAGTACGGGGTAGGCAGAGCCAATTCACCCCTCCACTTT

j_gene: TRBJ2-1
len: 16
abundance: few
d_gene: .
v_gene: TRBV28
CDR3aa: CASSFRGLSSYNEQFF
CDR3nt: TGTGCCAGCAGTTTTAGGGGACTGAGCTCCTACAATGAGCAGTTCTTC